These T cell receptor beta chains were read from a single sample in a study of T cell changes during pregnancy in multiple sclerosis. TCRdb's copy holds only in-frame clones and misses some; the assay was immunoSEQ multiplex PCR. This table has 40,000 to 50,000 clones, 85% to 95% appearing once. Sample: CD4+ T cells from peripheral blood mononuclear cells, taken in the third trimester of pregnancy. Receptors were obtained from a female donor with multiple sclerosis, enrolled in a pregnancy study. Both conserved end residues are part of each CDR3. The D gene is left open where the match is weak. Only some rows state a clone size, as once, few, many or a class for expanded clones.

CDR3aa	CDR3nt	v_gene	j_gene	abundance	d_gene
CASSQSRTGGAGYTF	TGTGCCAGCAGCCAATCCCGGACAGGGGGCGCAGGCTACACCTTC	TRBV4-2	TRBJ1-2	.	TRBD1
CASSRSGWQSNTGELFF	TGTGCCAGCAGCCGATCGGGTTGGCAGTCGAACACCGGGGAGCTGTTTTTT	TRBV11-1	TRBJ2-2	.	.
CASSFMAGMHEQYF	TGTGCCAGCAGCTTCATGGCAGGGATGCACGAGCAGTACTTC	TRBV7-9	TRBJ2-7	.	.
CASSLPTSGPYEQYF	TGTGCCAGCAGTTTACCGACTAGCGGGCCTTACGAGCAGTACTTC	TRBV28	TRBJ2-7	.	TRBD2
CASSEDTGGADTQYF	TGTGCCAGCAGTGAAGATACGGGAGGGGCAGATACGCAGTATTTT	TRBV6-1	TRBJ2-3	.	TRBD2
CASSIGPGTYEQYF	TGTGCCAGTAGTATAGGCCCAGGGACCTACGAGCAGTACTTC	TRBV19	TRBJ2-7	.	.
CASSGVTSGSNEQFF	TGTGCCAGCAGCGGAGTCACTAGCGGGAGTAATGAGCAGTTCTTC	TRBV9	TRBJ2-1	.	TRBD2
CASSLAGGNTEAFF	TGCGCCAGCAGCTTGGCGGGGGGCAACACTGAAGCTTTCTTT	TRBV5-1	TRBJ1-1	.	.
CASSQLEQRLGYGYTF	TGCGCCAGCAGCCAATTAGAGCAGCGCCTAGGCTATGGCTACACCTTC	TRBV4-1	TRBJ1-2	.	.
CASSPPSGRATEQFF	TGTGCCAGCAGCCCTCCTAGCGGGAGGGCCACTGAGCAGTTCTTC	TRBV7-9	TRBJ2-1	.	TRBD2
CASSPGGTDTQYF	TGTGCCAGCAGCCCGGGAGGGACAGATACGCAGTATTTT	TRBV6-6	TRBJ2-3	.	TRBD2
CASSFRRGSGNTIYF	TGTGCCAGCAGTTTTAGGAGAGGATCCGGAAACACCATATATTTT	TRBV28	TRBJ1-3	.	.
CASSTDSQTQYF	TGTGCCAGCAGCACCGACAGCCAGACCCAGTACTTC	TRBV7-2	TRBJ2-5	.	.
CASSQTGTGYYGYTF	TGTGCCAGCAGTCAGACCGGGACAGGGTATTATGGCTACACCTTC	TRBV6-5	TRBJ1-2	.	TRBD1
CASSSQGQGRTEAFF	TGTGCCAGCAGCTCGCAGGGACAGGGTAGGACTGAAGCTTTCTTT	TRBV7-9	TRBJ1-1	once	TRBD1
CASSSAGLASRSDEQFF	TGTGCCAGCAGCAGCGCGGGACTAGCGAGCAGGTCCGATGAGCAGTTCTTC	TRBV13	TRBJ2-1	.	TRBD2
CASSEGGSGANVLTF	TGTGCCAGCAGTGAAGGAGGGTCCGGGGCCAACGTCCTGACTTTC	TRBV6-4	TRBJ2-6	.	.
CAWSAGSTDTQYF	TGTGCCTGGTCAGCGGGATCCACAGATACGCAGTATTTT	TRBV30	TRBJ2-3	.	TRBD2
CASSHDRNEQYF	TGTGCCAGCAGCCATGATAGAAACGAGCAGTACTTC	TRBV4-2	TRBJ2-7	once	.
CASSFLTREPKNIQYF	TGTGCCAGCAGTTTTCTCACCCGGGAGCCCAAAAACATTCAGTACTTC	TRBV28	TRBJ2-4	.	.
CASSPVGTSGGSSYNEQFF	TGCGCCAGCAGCCCCGTCGGGACTAGCGGGGGAAGCTCCTACAATGAGCAGTTCTTC	TRBV4-1	TRBJ2-1	.	TRBD2
CASSLNLNSYNEQFF	TGTGCCAGCAGCTTAAACCTCAACTCGTACAATGAGCAGTTCTTC	TRBV7-9	TRBJ2-1	.	.
CASSGTESYEQYF	TGTGCCAGCAGCGGGACAGAATCCTACGAGCAGTACTTC	TRBV9	TRBJ2-7	.	.
CASSQTGPIYGYTF	TGTGCCAGCAGTCAGACAGGACCAATCTATGGCTACACCTTC	TRBV6-1	TRBJ1-2	.	.
CASSTGTVSYEQYF	TGTGCCAGCAGTACCGGGACAGTTTCCTACGAGCAGTACTTC	TRBV28	TRBJ2-7	many	TRBD1
CASSFKQGRREDPQETQYF	TGTGCCAGCAGCTTCAAACAGGGGAGGCGGGAGGACCCACAAGAGACCCAGTACTTC	TRBV13	TRBJ2-5	.	.
CASSLPGLPQYF	TGTGCCAGCAGCCTCCCGGGACTCCCGCAGTATTTT	TRBV6-1	TRBJ2-3	.	.
CASSQDLVASYEQYF	TGCGCCAGCAGCCAAGATCTAGTAGCCTCCTACGAGCAGTACTTC	TRBV4-3	TRBJ2-7	.	.
CASSTGQIYEQYF	TGTGCCAGCAGCACCGGACAGATCTACGAGCAGTACTTC	TRBV7-2	TRBJ2-7	.	.
CSVGTALGATDTQYF	TGCAGCGTTGGGACAGCCCTAGGAGCCACAGATACGCAGTATTTT	TRBV29-1	TRBJ2-3	.	.
CASSLLAASTDTQYF	TGTGCCAGCAGCCTCCTAGCGGCAAGCACAGATACGCAGTATTTT	TRBV7-3	TRBJ2-3	.	TRBD2
CASSPLGTSGSSYNEQFF	TGTGCCAGCTCACCTCTCGGGACTAGCGGAAGCTCCTACAATGAGCAGTTCTTC	TRBV18	TRBJ2-1	.	TRBD2